This T cell receptor (beta chain) was sequenced during a study of identical twins. Notes on the study in general: Modeled out-of-frame TCR alpha sharing in monozygotic twins fell below observed levels. Conclusions leaned on cross-sectional statistical analysis and did not track the same donors over time. Within beta out-of-frame sequences, the excess sharing observed between twins was weaker.

TCRdb re-analysed the 5' RACE reads in MiXCR, keeping a single row per CDR3 protein. This table has 500,000 or so distinct CDR3 sequences, approximately 14% appearing once. Turning to this clonotype: Its antigen is still unknown.

The V segment lost 3 bases and the J segment 5 bases; nucleotides outside the gene matches: 13. This CDR3 is built from 19 residues. Germline V CDR1 and CDR2: KGHDR, SFDVKD. A further study also used this sample, focusing on yellow fever vaccine responses in identical twins.

The clonotype comes from a woman younger than 35 in good health. Material: CD4+ T cells sorted from blood. The V gene is TRBV24-1, the J gene TRBJ2-5; TRBD2 matches at 14 bases. In nucleotides, the CDR3 is TGTGCCACCAGTGATATTGGCCTCCCGGGACTAGCGGGAGAGGAGACCCAGTACTTC. It is translated as CATSDIGLPGLAGEETQYF.